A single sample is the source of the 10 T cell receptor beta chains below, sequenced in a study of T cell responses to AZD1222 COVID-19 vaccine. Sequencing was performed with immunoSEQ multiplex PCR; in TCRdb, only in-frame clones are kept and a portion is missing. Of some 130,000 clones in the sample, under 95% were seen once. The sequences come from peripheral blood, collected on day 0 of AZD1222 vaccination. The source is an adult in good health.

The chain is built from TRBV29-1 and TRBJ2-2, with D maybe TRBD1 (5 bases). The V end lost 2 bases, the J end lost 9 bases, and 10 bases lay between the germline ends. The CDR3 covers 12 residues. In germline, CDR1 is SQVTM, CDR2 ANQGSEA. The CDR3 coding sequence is TGCAGCGTTGAAAAAGGGGCCCGGGAGCTGTTTTTT. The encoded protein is CSVEKGARELFF.

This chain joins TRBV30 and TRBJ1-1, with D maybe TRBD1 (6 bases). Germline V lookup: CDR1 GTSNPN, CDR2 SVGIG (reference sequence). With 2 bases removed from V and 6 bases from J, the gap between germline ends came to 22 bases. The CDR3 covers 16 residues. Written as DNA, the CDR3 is TGTGCCTGGAGTAGGGGGGTTAGTCGTTCGGGCGCTGAAGCTTTCTTT. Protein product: CAWSRGVSRSGAEAFF. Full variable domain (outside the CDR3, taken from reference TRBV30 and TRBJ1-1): SQTIHQWPATLVQPVGSPLSLECTVEGTSNPNLYWYRQAAGRGLQLLFYSVGIGQISSEVPQNLSASRPQDRQFILSSKKLLLSDSGFYLCAWSRGVSRSGAEAFFGQGTRLTVV.

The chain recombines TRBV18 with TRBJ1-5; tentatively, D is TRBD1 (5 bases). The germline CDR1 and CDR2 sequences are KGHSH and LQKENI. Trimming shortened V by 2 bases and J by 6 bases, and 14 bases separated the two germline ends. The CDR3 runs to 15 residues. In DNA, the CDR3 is TGTGCCAGCTCACCAACGGGGCTCGTCGGTCAGCCCCAGCATTTT. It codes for CASSPTGLVGQPQHF.

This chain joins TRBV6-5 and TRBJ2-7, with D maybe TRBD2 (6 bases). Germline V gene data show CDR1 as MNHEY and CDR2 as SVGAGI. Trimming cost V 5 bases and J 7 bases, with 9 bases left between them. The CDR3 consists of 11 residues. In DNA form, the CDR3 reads TGTGCCAGCAGTAACGCGGGAGAGCAGTACTTC. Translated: CASSNAGEQYF.

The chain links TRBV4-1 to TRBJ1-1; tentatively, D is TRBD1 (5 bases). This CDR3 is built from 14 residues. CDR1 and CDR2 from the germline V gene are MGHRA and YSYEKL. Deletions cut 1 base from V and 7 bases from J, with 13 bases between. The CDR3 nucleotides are TGCGCCAGCAGCCAAGGCCCGGGGCGACATGAAGCTTTCTTT. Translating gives CASSQGPGRHEAFF.

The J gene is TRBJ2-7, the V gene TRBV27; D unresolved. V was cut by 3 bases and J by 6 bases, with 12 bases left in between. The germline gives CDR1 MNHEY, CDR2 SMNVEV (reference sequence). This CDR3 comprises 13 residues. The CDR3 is CASSFLLSAEQYF. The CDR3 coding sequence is TGTGCCAGCAGTTTTCTCCTTTCGGCCGAGCAGTACTTC.

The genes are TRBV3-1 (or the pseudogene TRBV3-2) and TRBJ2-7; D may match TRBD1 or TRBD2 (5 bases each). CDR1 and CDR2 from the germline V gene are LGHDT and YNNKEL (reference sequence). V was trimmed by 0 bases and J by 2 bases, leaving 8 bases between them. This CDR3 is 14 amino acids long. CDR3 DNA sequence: TGTGCCAGCAGCCAAGATGGGACCGCCTACGAGCAGTACTTC. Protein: CASSQDGTAYEQYF.

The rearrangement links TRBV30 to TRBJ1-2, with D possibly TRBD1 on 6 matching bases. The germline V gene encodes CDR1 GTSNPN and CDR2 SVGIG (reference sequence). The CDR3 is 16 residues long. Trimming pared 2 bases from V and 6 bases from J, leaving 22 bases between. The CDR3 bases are TGTGCCTGGAGTTTCGGCCGGGGGTCCAGGGGTGATGGCTACACCTTC. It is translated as CAWSFGRGSRGDGYTF.

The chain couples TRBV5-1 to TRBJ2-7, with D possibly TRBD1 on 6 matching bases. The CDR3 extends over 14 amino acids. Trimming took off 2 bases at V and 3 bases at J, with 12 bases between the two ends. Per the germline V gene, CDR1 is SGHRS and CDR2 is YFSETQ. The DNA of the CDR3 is TGCGCCAGCAGCTTCCGGGACACCTACTACGAGCAGTACTTC. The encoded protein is CASSFRDTYYEQYF.

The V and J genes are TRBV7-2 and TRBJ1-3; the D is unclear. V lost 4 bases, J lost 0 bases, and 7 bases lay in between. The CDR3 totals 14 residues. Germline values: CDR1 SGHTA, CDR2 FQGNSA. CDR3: CASSWVSSGNTIYF. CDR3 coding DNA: TGTGCCAGCAGCTGGGTTTCCTCTGGAAACACCATATATTTT.